This is a list of T cell receptor beta chains from one sample in a study of beta chain features in type 1 diabetes. Sequencing was performed with immunoSEQ multiplex PCR; in TCRdb, only in-frame clones are kept and a portion is missing. This sample yields 150,000 to 200,000 clones, of which roughly 10% are seen a single time; around 0.64% belongs to the top ten. Sequencing input: central memory CD4+ T cells from blood. The receptors were sampled from a woman in her thirties with type 1 diabetes. Both conserved end residues are trimmed from each CDR3. The order of the fields is V gene, D gene, J gene, clone size, CDR3 protein. D genes are given only for firm matches. Clone size appears in some rows only: once, few, many, or a class for an expanded clone.

>TRBV5-1|TRBD1|TRBJ2-5|NA
ASRDDRGTGETQY
>TRBV28|TRBD1|TRBJ1-2|NA
ASSLQGAGYT
>TRBV7-9|NA|TRBJ2-2|few
ASSQSGGALNTGELF
>TRBV30|NA|TRBJ1-1|NA
AWSVLGRERPEAF
>TRBV12-5|NA|TRBJ2-2|NA
ASGLGWTGELF
>TRBV28|NA|TRBJ2-5|few
ASSLTHNQETQY
>TRBV15|NA|TRBJ2-5|few
ATSRDPGAETQY
>TRBV27|NA|TRBJ1-1|NA
ASSPGQFMNTEAF
>TRBV6-1|NA|TRBJ2-5|NA
ASSYSETQY
>TRBV28|TRBD1|TRBJ2-7|few
ASSLPGQSSYEQY
>TRBV15|TRBD2|TRBJ2-7|NA
ATSTGRGRAWEQY
>TRBV28|NA|TRBJ1-2|NA
ASSTPTGQYYGYT
>TRBV7-9|TRBD1|TRBJ2-5|NA
ASSLDRVETQY
>TRBV4-1|NA|TRBJ2-7|few
ASSQPRAGNYEQY
>TRBV28|NA|TRBJ1-4|few
ASLTDMGEKLF
>TRBV28|TRBD1|TRBJ1-2|few
ATRTGNNYGYT
>TRBV6-5|NA|TRBJ2-5|few
ASRRERRGQETQY
>TRBV30|TRBD1|TRBJ2-2|few
AWSPSILPLGTGALYNTGELF
>TRBV29-1|NA|TRBJ2-3|NA
SAAPSTDISDTQY
>TRBV2|TRBD1|TRBJ2-5|NA
ASSTDRGPWEQY
>TRBV27|TRBD2|TRBJ2-5|NA
ASSPPHGLAKETQY
>TRBV5-1|NA|TRBJ2-5|few
ASSQQGIDETQY
>TRBV19|TRBD2|TRBJ2-7|NA
ASSIFLAGASSREQY
>TRBV18|TRBD1|TRBJ1-1|NA
ASSPRQGTTEAF
>TRBV7-3|TRBD1|TRBJ1-1|NA
ASSPQGMNTEAF
>TRBV5-6|TRBD2|TRBJ2-1|few
ASSRGLDNEQF
>TRBV18|TRBD1|TRBJ1-1|few
ASSPWTGRDTEAF
>TRBV2|TRBD2|TRBJ2-3|NA
ASSLETGTRGADTQY
>TRBV5-4|NA|TRBJ2-6|NA
ASSLEGAGANVLT
>TRBV27|NA|TRBJ2-2|few
ASSLYRTGELF
>TRBV19|TRBD1|TRBJ1-2|NA
ASSTGQVYGYT
>TRBV15|TRBD1|TRBJ1-5|few
ATSTGPDRTFNQPQH
>TRBV2|NA|TRBJ2-4|few
ASNVQGKTQNIQY
>TRBV5-1|NA|TRBJ2-7|NA
ASSLGLGREQY
>TRBV30|NA|TRBJ1-3|few
AWSLAGVYSGNTIY
>TRBV29-1|NA|TRBJ2-7|few
SVAVSYEQY
>TRBV5-1|TRBD1|TRBJ1-5|few
ASSIGTGGQPQH
>TRBV11-3|NA|TRBJ2-2|few
ASSYQGIPGELF
>TRBV25-1|NA|TRBJ1-1|NA
ASSGGNLRYTEAF
>TRBV29-1|NA|TRBJ1-4|few
SVAGVRYGEKLF
>TRBV28|TRBD1|TRBJ1-2|NA
ASGTGGSSYGYT
>TRBV29-1|NA|TRBJ1-1|few
SALGASRVAEAF
>TRBV7-6|NA|TRBJ2-2|NA
ASTGSRDTGELF
>TRBV5-1|NA|TRBJ2-1|NA
ASSLAGQGGSEQF
>TRBV30|NA|TRBJ1-4|few
AWNREANEKLF
>TRBV6-5|NA|TRBJ1-2|few
ASSYAGEYYGYT
>TRBV30|NA|TRBJ2-3|few
AWSRQSDTQY
>TRBV28|NA|TRBJ2-3|few
ASSLTDTQY
>TRBV18|NA|TRBJ2-1|few
ASSPAAYNEQF
>TRBV6-5|NA|TRBJ1-6|NA
ASRLVNSPLH
>TRBV2|NA|TRBJ1-1|NA
ASSDRRGGTNTEAF
>TRBV5-6|TRBD2|TRBJ2-5|few
ASSLGLAGGSSETQY
>TRBV6-5|NA|TRBJ2-3|NA
ASSYSIQRDTQY
>TRBV2|TRBD1|TRBJ2-1|NA
ASRGTGGNEQF
>TRBV4-2|NA|TRBJ1-2|NA
ASSQDSYGYT
>TRBV7-9|NA|TRBJ1-2|few
ASNLLDGYT
>TRBV14|TRBD2|TRBJ2-1|NA
ASSQVLAGGPANEQF
>TRBV5-1|NA|TRBJ2-5|NA
ASSWGTSLDSPETQY
>TRBV30|TRBD2|TRBJ2-1|NA
AWSEFPGGNLDEQF